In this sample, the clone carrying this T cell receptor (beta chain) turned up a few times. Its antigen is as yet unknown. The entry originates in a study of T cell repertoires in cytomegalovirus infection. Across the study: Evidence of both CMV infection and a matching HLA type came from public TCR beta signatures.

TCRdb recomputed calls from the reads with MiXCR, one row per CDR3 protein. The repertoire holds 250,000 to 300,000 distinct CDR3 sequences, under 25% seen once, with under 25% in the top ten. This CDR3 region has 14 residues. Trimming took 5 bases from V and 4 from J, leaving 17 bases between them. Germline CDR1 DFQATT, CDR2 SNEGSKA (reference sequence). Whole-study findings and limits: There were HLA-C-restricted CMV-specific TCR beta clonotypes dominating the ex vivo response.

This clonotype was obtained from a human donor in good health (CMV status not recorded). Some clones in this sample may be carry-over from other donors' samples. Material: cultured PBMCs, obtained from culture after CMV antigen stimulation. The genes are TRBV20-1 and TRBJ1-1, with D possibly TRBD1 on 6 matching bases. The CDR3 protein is CSARGGQGGTEAFF. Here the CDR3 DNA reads TGCAGTGCTCGAGGGGGGCAGGGTGGCACTGAAGCTTTCTTT.